The clone carrying this T cell receptor (beta chain) appeared a few times. Its antigen remains unknown. This entry belongs to a study of read filtering for tumor transcriptome and immune sequencing. Study-wide results and limits: Without single-read clonotypes, shared clonotype proportions correlated more between IR-seq and RNA-seq. This fraction held mixed bone marrow immune cells after CD138-negative sorting.

The library was built from about 400 ng RNA with molecular barcoded adaptors for alpha/delta and beta/gamma chains. A single record per CDR3 protein comes from TCRdb applying MiXCR to the reads. Counted here are more than 100,000 distinct CDR3 sequences, approximately 13% occurring once; the ten biggest clones make up approximately 11%. CDR3 length: 14 amino acids. The ends lost 3 bases at V and 6 bases at J; junction bases unmatched: 11. Per the germline V gene, CDR1 is GTSNPN and CDR2 is SVGIG (reference sequence). The sequenced sample was a population of CD138-negative cells sorted from bone marrow. The chain uses TRBV30 and TRBJ2-7; 7 bases fit TRBD2. The origin of this receptor is a donor aged 40 or over with multiple myeloma. CDR3 protein: CAWRAGTTPAEQYF. In DNA, the CDR3 is TGTGCCTGGAGAGCCGGGACTACCCCCGCCGAGCAGTACTTC.